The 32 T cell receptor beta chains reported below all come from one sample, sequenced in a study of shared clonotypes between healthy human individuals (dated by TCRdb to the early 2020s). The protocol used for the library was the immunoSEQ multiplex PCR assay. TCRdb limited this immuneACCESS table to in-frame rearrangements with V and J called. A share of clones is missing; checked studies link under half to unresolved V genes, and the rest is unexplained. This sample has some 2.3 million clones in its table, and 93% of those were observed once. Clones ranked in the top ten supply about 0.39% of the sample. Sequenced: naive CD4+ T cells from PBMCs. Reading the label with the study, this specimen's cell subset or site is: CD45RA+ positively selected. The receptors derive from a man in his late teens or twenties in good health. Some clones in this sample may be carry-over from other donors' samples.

The CDR3 nucleotides read TGCGCCAGCAGCCGATCATACATGGACAGGGGATCCTACGAGCAGTACTTC. Protein sequence: CASSRSYMDRGSYEQYF. J is TRBJ2-7 and V is TRBV4-3; 9 positions agree with TRBD1. With V trimmed by 4 bases and J by 1 base, 11 bases remained unmatched. Looked up from germline, CDR1 is LGHNA and CDR2 is YSLEER. This CDR3 has 17 amino acids.

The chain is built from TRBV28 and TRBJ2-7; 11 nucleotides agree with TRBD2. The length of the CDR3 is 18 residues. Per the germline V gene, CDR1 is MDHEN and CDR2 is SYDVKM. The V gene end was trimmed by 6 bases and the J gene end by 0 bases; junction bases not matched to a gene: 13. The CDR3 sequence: CASSPTSGSPLFSYEQYF. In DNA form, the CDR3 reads TGTGCCAGCAGCCCCACTAGCGGGAGTCCGCTTTTCTCCTACGAGCAGTACTTC. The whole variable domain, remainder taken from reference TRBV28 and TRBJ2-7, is DVKVTQSSRYLVKRTGEKVFLECVQDMDHENMFWYRQDPGLGLRLIYFSYDVKMKEKGDIPEGYSVSREKKERFSLILESASTNQTSMYLCASSPTSGSPLFSYEQYFGPGTRLTVT.

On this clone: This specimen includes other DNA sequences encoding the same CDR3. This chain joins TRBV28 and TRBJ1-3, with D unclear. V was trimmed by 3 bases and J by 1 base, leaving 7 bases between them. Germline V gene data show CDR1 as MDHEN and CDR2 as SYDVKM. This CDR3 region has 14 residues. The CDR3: CASSLYGSGNTIYF. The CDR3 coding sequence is TGTGCCAGCAGTTTGTATGGGTCTGGAAACACCATATATTTT.

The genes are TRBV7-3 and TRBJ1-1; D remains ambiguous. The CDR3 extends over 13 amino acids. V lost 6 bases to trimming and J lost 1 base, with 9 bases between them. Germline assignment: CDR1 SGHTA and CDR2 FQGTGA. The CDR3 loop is CASSVGRNTEAFF. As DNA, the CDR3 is TGTGCCAGCAGTGTCGGGCGGAACACTGAAGCTTTCTTT. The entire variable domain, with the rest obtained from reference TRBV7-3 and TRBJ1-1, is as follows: GAGVSQTPSNKVTEKGKYVELRCDPISGHTALYWYRQSLGQGPEFLIYFQGTGAADDSGLPNDRFFAVRPEGSVSTLKIQRTERGDSAVYLCASSVGRNTEAFFGQGTRLTVV.

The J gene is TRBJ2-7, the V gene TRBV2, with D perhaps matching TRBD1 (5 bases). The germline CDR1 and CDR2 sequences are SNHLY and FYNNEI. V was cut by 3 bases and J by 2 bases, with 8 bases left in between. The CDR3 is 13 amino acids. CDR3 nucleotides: TGTGCCAGCAGTGAGGACATGGCCTACGAGCAGTACTTC. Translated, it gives CASSEDMAYEQYF.

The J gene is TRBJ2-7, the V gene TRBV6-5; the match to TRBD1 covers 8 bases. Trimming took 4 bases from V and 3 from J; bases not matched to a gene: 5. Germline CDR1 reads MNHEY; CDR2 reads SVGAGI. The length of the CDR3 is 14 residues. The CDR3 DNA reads TGTGCCAGCAGTTCGTGGGACAGGAGCTACGAGCAGTACTTC. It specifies CASSSWDRSYEQYF.

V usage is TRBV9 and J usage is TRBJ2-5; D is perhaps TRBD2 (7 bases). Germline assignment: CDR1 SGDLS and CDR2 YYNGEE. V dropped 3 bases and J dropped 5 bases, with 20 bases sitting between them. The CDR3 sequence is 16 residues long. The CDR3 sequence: CASSGAPGLTGETQYF. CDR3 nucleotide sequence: TGTGCCAGCAGCGGAGCCCCGGGACTAACAGGGGAGACCCAGTACTTC.

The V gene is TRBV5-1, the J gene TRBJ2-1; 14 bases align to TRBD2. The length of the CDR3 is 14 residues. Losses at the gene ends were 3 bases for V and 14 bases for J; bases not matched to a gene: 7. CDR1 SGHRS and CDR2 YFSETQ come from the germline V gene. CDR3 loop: CASSSGTSGRIEFF. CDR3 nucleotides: TGCGCCAGCAGCTCCGGGACTAGCGGGAGAATTGAGTTCTTC.

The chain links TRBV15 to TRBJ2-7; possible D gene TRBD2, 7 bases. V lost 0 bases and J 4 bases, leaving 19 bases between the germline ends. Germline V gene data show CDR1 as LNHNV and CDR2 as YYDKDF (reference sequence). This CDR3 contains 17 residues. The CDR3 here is CATSRDTLGRGSYEQYF. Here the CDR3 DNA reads TGTGCCACCAGCAGAGATACCCTTGGGAGGGGGAGTTACGAGCAGTACTTC. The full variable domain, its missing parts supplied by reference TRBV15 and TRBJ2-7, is DAMVIQNPRYQVTQFGKPVTLSCSQTLNHNVMYWYQQKSSQAPKLLFHYYDKDFNNEADTPDNFQSRRPNTSFCFLDIRSPGLGDTAMYLCATSRDTLGRGSYEQYFGPGTRLTVT.

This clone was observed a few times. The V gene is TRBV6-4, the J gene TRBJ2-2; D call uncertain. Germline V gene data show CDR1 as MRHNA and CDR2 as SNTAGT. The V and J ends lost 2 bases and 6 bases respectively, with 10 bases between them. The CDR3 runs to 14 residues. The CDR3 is CASSDRLLAGELFF. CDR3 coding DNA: TGTGCCAGCAGTGACAGGCTCCTTGCCGGGGAGCTGTTTTTT.

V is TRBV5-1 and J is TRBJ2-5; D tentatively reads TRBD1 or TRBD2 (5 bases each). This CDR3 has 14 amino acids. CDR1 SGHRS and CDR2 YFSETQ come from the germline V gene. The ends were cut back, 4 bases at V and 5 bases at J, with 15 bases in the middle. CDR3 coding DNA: TGCGCCAGCAGCCCCGGGACCCTAGGGGAGACCCAGTACTTC. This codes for CASSPGTLGETQYF.

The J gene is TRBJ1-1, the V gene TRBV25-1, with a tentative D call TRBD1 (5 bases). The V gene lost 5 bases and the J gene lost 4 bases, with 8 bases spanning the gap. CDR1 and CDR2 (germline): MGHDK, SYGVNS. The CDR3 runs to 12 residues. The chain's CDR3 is CASSRRGTEAFF. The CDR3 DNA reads TGTGCCAGCAGTAGAAGGGGCACTGAAGCTTTCTTT.

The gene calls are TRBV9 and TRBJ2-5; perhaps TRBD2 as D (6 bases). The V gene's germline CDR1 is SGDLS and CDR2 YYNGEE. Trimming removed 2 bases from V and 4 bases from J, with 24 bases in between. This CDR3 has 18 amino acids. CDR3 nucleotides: TGTGCCAGCAGCGTCGCAGGGAGGCCCGGGTCGGGACGAGAGACCCAGTACTTC. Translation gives CASSVAGRPGSGRETQYF.

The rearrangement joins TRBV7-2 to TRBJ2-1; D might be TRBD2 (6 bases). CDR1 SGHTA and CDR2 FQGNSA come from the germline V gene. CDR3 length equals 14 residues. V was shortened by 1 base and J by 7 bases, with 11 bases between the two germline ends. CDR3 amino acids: CASSLVGLFNEQFF. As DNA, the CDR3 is TGTGCCAGCAGCTTAGTGGGACTGTTTAATGAGCAGTTCTTC.

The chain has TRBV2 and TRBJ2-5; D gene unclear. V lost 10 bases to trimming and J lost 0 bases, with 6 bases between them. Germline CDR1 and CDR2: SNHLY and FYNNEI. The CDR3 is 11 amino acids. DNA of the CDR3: TGTGCCACACGGTACCAAGAGACCCAGTACTTC. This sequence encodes CATRYQETQYF.

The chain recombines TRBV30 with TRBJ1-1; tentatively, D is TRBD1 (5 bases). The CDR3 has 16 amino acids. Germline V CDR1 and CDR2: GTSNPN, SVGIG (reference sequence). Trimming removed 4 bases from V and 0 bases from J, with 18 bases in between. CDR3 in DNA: TGTGCCTGGACGGGGGGAAGGGGAAGGGTGAACACTGAAGCTTTCTTT. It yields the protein CAWTGGRGRVNTEAFF.

The CDR3 DNA reads as TGTGCCAGCAGGACGGGACTAGCGGGAGTCCGTGAGCAGTACTTC. As protein: CASRTGLAGVREQYF. V gene TRBV5-6 combines with J gene TRBJ2-7; TRBD2 matches 14 bases. After removal of 5 bases from V and 7 bases from J, the junction contained 8 bases not matched to a gene. This CDR3 has 15 residues. The V gene's germline CDR1 is SGHDT and CDR2 YYEEEE.

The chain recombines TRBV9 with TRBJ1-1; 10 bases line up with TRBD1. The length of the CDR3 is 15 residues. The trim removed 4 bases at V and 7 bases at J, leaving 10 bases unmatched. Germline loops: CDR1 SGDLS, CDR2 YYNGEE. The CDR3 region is CASSPTGTGVGEAFF. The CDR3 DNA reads TGTGCCAGCAGCCCCACCGGGACAGGGGTAGGTGAAGCTTTCTTT.

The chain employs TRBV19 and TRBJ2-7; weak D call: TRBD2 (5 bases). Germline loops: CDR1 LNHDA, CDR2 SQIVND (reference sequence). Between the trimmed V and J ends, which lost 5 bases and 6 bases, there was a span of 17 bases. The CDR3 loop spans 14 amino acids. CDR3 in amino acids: CASSPRGVRSEQYF. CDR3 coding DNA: TGTGCCAGTAGTCCCCGGGGAGTTAGGAGCGAGCAGTACTTC.

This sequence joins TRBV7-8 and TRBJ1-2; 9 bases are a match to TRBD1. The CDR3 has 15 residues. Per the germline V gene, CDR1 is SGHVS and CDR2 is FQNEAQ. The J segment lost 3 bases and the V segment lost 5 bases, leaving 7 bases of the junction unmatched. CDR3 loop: CASSIIQGADYGYTF. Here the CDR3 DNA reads TGTGCCAGCAGCATAATACAGGGGGCTGACTATGGCTACACCTTC.

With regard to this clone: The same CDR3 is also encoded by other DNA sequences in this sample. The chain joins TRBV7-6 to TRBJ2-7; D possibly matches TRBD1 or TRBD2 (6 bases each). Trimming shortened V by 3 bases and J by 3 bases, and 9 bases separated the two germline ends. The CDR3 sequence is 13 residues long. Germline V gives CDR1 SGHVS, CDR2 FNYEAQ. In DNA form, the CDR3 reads TGTGCCAGCAGCTTGGGGGGCCGCTACGAGCAGTACTTC. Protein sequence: CASSLGGRYEQYF.

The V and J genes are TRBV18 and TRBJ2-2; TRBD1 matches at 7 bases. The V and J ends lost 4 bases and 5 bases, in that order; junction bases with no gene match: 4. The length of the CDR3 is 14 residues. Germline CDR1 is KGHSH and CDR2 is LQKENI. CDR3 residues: CASSRDRETGELFF. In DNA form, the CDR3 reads TGTGCCAGCTCACGGGACAGAGAAACCGGGGAGCTGTTTTTT. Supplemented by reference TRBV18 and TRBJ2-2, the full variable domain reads NAGVMQNPRHLVRRRGQEARLRCSPMKGHSHVYWYRQLPEEGLKFMVYLQKENIIDESGMPKERFSAEFPKEGPSILRIQQVVRGDSAAYFCASSRDRETGELFFGEGSRLTVL.

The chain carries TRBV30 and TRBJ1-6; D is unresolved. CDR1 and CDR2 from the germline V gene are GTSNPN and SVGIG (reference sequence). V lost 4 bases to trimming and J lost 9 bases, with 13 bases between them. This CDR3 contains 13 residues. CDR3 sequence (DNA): TGTGCCTGGAAAGGGATGATTAGTTCACCCCTCCACTTT. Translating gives CAWKGMISSPLHF.

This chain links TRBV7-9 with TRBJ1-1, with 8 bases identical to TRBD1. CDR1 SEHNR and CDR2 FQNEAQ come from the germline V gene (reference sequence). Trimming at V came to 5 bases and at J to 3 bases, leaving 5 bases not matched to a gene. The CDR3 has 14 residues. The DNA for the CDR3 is TGTGCCAGCAGCCCCCAGGGGGCTTACACTGAAGCTTTCTTT. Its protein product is CASSPQGAYTEAFF.

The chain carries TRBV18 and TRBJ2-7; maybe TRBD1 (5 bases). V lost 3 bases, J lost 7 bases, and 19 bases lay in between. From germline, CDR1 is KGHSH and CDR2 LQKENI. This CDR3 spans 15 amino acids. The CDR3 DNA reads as TGTGCCAGCTCACCGTCACTCGGACAAGCTCGGGAGCAGTACTTC. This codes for CASSPSLGQAREQYF.

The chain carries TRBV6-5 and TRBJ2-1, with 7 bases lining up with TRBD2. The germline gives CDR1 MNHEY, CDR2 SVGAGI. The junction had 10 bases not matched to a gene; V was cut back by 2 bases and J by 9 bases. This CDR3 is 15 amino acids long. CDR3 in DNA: TGTGCCAGCAGTTACGGGAGGGCTTTCGTCGGTGAGCAGTTCTTC. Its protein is CASSYGRAFVGEQFF.

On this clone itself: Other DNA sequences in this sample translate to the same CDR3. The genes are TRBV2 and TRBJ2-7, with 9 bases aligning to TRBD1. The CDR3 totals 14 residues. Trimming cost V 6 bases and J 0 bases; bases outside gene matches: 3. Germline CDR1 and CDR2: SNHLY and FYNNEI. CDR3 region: CASRTGGSSYEQYF. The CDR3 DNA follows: TGTGCCAGCAGGACAGGGGGGAGCTCCTACGAGCAGTACTTC.

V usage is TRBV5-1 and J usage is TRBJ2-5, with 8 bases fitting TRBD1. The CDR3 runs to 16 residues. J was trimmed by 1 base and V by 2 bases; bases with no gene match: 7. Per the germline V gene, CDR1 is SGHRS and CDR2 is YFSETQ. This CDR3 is CASSFQGQGGQETQYF. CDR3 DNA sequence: TGCGCCAGCAGCTTCCAAGGACAGGGTGGCCAAGAGACCCAGTACTTC.

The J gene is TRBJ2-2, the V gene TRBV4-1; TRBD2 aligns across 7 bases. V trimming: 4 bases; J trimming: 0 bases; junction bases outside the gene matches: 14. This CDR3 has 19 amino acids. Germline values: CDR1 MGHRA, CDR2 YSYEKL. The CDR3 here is CASSLTGAGVLANTGELFF. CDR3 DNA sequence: TGCGCCAGCAGCCTCACTGGGGCGGGGGTCCTCGCGAACACCGGGGAGCTGTTTTTT.

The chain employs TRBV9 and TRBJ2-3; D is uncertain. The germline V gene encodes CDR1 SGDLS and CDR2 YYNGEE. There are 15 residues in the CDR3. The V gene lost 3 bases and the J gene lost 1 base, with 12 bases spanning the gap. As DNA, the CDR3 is TGTGCCAGCAGCGCGACCCCTGCGGGCACAGATACGCAGTATTTT. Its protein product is CASSATPAGTDTQYF.

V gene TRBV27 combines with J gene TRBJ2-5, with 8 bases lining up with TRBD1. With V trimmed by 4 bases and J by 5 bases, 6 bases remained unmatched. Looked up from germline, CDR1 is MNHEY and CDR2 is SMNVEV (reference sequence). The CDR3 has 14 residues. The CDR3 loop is CASSSQGAGETQYF. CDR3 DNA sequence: TGTGCCAGCAGTTCTCAGGGGGCAGGGGAGACCCAGTACTTC.

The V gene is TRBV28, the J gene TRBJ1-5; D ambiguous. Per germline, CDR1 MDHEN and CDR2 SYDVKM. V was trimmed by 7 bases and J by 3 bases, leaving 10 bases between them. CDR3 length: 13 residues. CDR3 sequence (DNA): TGTGCCAGCAATTTTCAGGCCAATCAGCCCCAGCATTTT. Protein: CASNFQANQPQHF. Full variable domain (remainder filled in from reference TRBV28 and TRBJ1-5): DVKVTQSSRYLVKRTGEKVFLECVQDMDHENMFWYRQDPGLGLRLIYFSYDVKMKEKGDIPEGYSVSREKKERFSLILESASTNQTSMYLCASNFQANQPQHFGDGTRLSIL.